This TCR beta chain emerged from a study of blood T cells in healthy people across ages. V was clipped by 5 bases and J by 0 bases, with 9 bases between them. The germline V gene encodes CDR1 MNHEY and CDR2 SVGAGI. This CDR3 region has 14 residues. A second PCR of 7 to 11 cycles used a sample-barcoded 5' primer and a J-beta primer mix. One entry per CDR3 protein results from TCRdb running MiXCR on the 5' RACE reads. The sample records around 990,000 distinct CDR3 sequences, approximately 26% being singletons. The draw of peripheral blood yielded approximately 11 milliliters from each donor. The same sample was also studied in work on T cells of mothers and their children. That study reports: RNA that had been extracted went wholly into cDNA synthesis, at about 1.5 ug per 15 ul. Over 9.5 million reads per mother and around 3.2 million per child were obtained.

The sequenced sample was blood. The sequence derives from a girl aged 2 to 9 in good health. The chain has TRBV6-5 and TRBJ2-3, with D perhaps TRBD2 (6 bases). As DNA, the CDR3 is TGTGCCAGCAGTAAGGGACTTAGCACAGATACGCAGTATTTT. The encoded protein is CASSKGLSTDTQYF.